This T cell receptor beta chain was documented in a study of blood T cell repertoires in COVID-19. For the study at large: The origin of the acute and convalescent COVID-19 samples was the United States, Italy and Spain. PBMCs, B-cell-depleted T cells, or T cells provided the cDNA or gDNA that made up the material.

Which cohort a participant joined came from the clinical history participants gave. Original processing methods: Reference gene primers were amplified, and this amplification served to estimate nucleated cell counts. Profiling relied on immunoSEQ multiplex PCR, and the TCRdb table lists in-frame clones only, not all of them. V and J calls and clone size are copied from that table; D and trimming were computed from the DNA. The table records approximately 240,000 clones, roughly 87% of them present only once. Germline-derived CDR1 and CDR2 are KGHSH and LQKENI. The CDR3 loop spans 14 amino acids. V was pared by 3 bases and J by 3 bases, with 1 base of the junction left unmatched.

Sequencing input: PBMCs or T cells enriched from blood (not recorded which). J is TRBJ1-1 and V is TRBV18; 10 nucleotides align to TRBD1. The TCR comes from a woman in her twenties or thirties with acute COVID-19. In DNA form, the CDR3 reads TGTGCCAGCTCACCGACAGGGGGCGACACTGAAGCTTTCTTT. Translated: CASSPTGGDTEAFF. The whole variable domain, remainder taken from reference TRBV18 and TRBJ1-1, is NAGVMQNPRHLVRRRGQEARLRCSPMKGHSHVYWYRQLPEEGLKFMVYLQKENIIDESGMPKERFSAEFPKEGPSILRIQQVVRGDSAAYFCASSPTGGDTEAFFGQGTRLTVV.